The following is a TCR beta chain sequence with its context. This record comes from a study of T cells after yellow fever vaccination. The CDR3 runs to 13 residues. Germline V CDR1 and CDR2: MNHEY, SVGAGI. V dropped 6 bases and J dropped 12 bases, with 18 bases sitting between them. One entry per CDR3 protein results from TCRdb running MiXCR on the 5' RACE reads. The sample carries hundreds of thousands of distinct CDR3 sequences, 9.5% to 15% recorded once. This rearrangement joins TRBV6-5 to TRBJ2-1; D perhaps matches TRBD1 (6 bases). The sequence derives from a man aged 18 to 35 who received the YFV17D yellow fever vaccine. Sequences were derived from CD4+ T cells sorted from PBMCs, sampled 15 days after the yellow fever booster vaccination. For the CDR3, the DNA is TGTGCCAGCAGGCCAACAGGGAATGGATGGCAGTTCTTC. Residues: CASRPTGNGWQFF.